The source of this T cell receptor beta chain is a study of T cell repertoires in cytomegalovirus infection. Study information: Used in the study were CMV epitopes, some recently identified and HLA-C-restricted, others well-studied and HLA-B-restricted. Indicated by public TCR beta signatures were CMV infection and matching HLA type.

Germline V gene sequence: CDR1 MNHNY, CDR2 SVGAGI (reference sequence). Trimming left V 10 bases short and J 6 bases short, with 16 bases between. The CDR3 totals 14 residues. About this clonotype: Antigen: not known.

General observations from the study: HLA-C-restricted TCR beta clonotypes specific for CMV led the ex vivo response. Pooled public TCR beta family frequency picked out CMV carriers with the relevant HLA.

One entry per CDR3 protein, called by TCRdb with MiXCR from the reads. Altogether 700,000 to 850,000 distinct CDR3 sequences are present, around a third being singletons, with the ten largest covering around an eighth. The specimen was cultured CD8+ T cells from PBMCs, collected from culture after CMV antigen stimulation. The sequence derives from a human donor in good health (CMV status not recorded). Some clones in this sample may be carry-over from other donors' samples. The chain uses TRBV6-6 and TRBJ1-6; perhaps TRBD1 as D (6 bases). The CDR3 nucleotides read TGTGCCACCCGAGGGGGTTCAAGTAATTCACCCCTCCACTTT. It codes for CATRGGSSNSPLHF.